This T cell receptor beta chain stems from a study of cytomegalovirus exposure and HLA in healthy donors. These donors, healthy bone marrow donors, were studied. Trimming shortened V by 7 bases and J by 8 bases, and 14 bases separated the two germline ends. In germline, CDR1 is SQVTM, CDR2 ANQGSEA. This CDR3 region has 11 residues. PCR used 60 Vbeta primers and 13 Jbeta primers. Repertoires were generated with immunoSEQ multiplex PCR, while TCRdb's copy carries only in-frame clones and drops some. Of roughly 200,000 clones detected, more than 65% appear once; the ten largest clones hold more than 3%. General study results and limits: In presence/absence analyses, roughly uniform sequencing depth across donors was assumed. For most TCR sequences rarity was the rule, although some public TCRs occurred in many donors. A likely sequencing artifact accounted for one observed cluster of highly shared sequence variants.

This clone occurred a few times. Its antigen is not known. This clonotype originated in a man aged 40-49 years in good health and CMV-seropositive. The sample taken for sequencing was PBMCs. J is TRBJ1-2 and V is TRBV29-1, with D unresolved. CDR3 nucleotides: TGCAGCGATCTCGCGGTACGCGGCTACACCTTC. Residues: CSDLAVRGYTF.